This TCR beta chain was captured by sequencing in a study of persistence of HIV-infected CD4 T cells. The overall study: A median of about 8 years of suppressive ART preceded sampling. Multiple blood draws of up to roughly 200 mL, except two donors with single leukapheresis. A larger, less memory-rich fraction responded to anti-CD3/anti-CD28 beads than to antigen.

Sequencing used immunoSEQ version 4 in survey mode. Profiling relied on immunoSEQ multiplex PCR, and the TCRdb table lists in-frame clones only, not all of them. The sample records about 43,000 clones, 70% to 90% being singletons. This CDR3 contains 13 residues. V lost 2 bases and J 6 bases, leaving 7 bases between the germline ends. In germline, CDR1 is LNHNV, CDR2 YYDKDF (reference sequence). Anti-CD3/anti-CD28 beads served as a nonspecific positive control stimulus. CD4+ T cells upregulating both CD40 ligand and CD69 were sorted as responding cells. As for this clone: The antigen is not known.

Overall study findings and caveats: Degenerate expanded CDR3beta sequences were enriched among CMV- and Gag-responding cells.

Sequenced here: CD4+ T cells sorted from PBMCs after approximately 20-hour stimulation, sampled from a patient who received antiretroviral therapy. The sequence derives from an adult man with HIV who was CMV-seropositive. This chain uses TRBV15 with TRBJ2-2, with a possible D match to TRBD1 (5 bases). The CDR3, as DNA: TGTGCCACCAGCAGACAGGGCTCCGGGGAGCTGTTTTTT. Protein product: CATSRQGSGELFF.